The clone carrying this TCR beta chain occurred many times. Its antigen is currently unknown. Amplified TCR beta CDR3 regions came from RNA transcripts. When the TCR CDR3 underwent first-round RT-PCR, the HTBI primer set was used. TCRdb fed the multiplex PCR reads into MiXCR, producing one record per CDR3 protein. The sample lists 500,000 to 650,000 distinct CDR3 sequences; approximately 17% were seen once. Germline V lookup: CDR1 DFQATT, CDR2 SNEGSKA (reference sequence). V was trimmed by 5 bases and J by 6 bases, leaving 15 bases between them. The CDR3 is 13 residues long. Ophthalmopathy patients had Clinical Activity Score at least 3, NOSPECS grade at least 4, duration under 3 months. Uncontrolled infection, other autoimmune disease, pregnancy or lactation disqualified patients from enrolment. This sample is drawn from a study of T cells in Graves' hyperthyroidism and ophthalmopathy. The study, taken as a whole, reports: A model of 13 V-J pairs discriminated ophthalmopathy from stable hyperthyroidism.

The chain uses TRBV20-1 and TRBJ2-3; TRBD2 is a possible D gene (6 bases). The TCR originated in a woman aged 18 to 35 with Graves' ophthalmopathy. Sequenced sample: blood. The CDR3 sequence is CSARRDSKDTQYF. CDR3 nucleotide sequence: TGCAGTGCTCGCAGGGACTCAAAGGATACGCAGTATTTT.